These T cell receptor beta chains were read from a single sample in a study of T cells in Graves' hyperthyroidism and ophthalmopathy. TCRdb re-called the multiplex PCR reads through MiXCR, storing one row per CDR3 protein. The sample consists of roughly 720,000 distinct CDR3 sequences, 17% of them appearing once. The sample consisted of blood. The receptors shown here come from a man in his fifties with Graves' hyperthyroidism. Both conserved end residues are part of each CDR3. The order of the fields is J gene, clone size, V gene, D gene, CDR3 protein, CDR3 DNA. A D gene is named only where the DNA matches it firmly. Size is omitted from some rows. Given values are once, few, many or a class for expanded clones.

TRBJ2-7 | many | TRBV5-4 | . | CASSQSLEYEQYF | TGTGCCAGCAGCCAATCTCTGGAGTACGAGCAGTACTTC
TRBJ1-1 | . | TRBV2 | . | CASSASGMRRTEAFF | TGTGCCAGCAGTGCTTCGGGAATGAGGAGAACTGAAGCTTTCTTT
TRBJ2-7 | few | TRBV27 | TRBD2 | CASSLYAGAIYEQYF | TGTGCCAGCAGTTTATATGCGGGAGCGATCTACGAGCAGTACTTC
TRBJ1-1 | many | TRBV2 | TRBD1 | CASRPGTGRGAPEAFF | TGTGCCAGCAGGCCCGGGACAGGGCGGGGGGCTCCTGAAGCTTTCTTT
TRBJ2-3 | few | TRBV30 | . | CACRISNTQYF | TGTGCCTGTCGGATCAGCAATACGCAGTATTTT
TRBJ2-7 | many | TRBV5-1 | . | CASSSEQGRSYEQYF | TGCGCCAGCAGCTCGGAACAGGGGAGGTCCTACGAGCAGTACTTC
TRBJ2-1 | few | TRBV9 | TRBD2 | CASSVGAGGVGNEQFF | TGTGCCAGCAGCGTTGGAGCGGGAGGAGTTGGGAATGAGCAGTTCTTC
TRBJ1-6 | many | TRBV6-2/TRBV6-3 | . | CASSDAGRKNSPLHF | TGTGCCAGCAGCGACGCCGGGAGAAAGAATTCACCCCTCCACTTT
TRBJ1-5 | few | TRBV19 | TRBD1 | CASRAGGNQPQHF | TGTGCCAGTAGGGCAGGGGGGAATCAGCCCCAGCATTTT
TRBJ2-5 | many | TRBV11-2 | . | CASSFYGVETQYF | TGTGCCAGCAGCTTTTACGGGGTGGAGACCCAGTACTTC
TRBJ2-1 | few | TRBV11-2 | TRBD2 | CASSSRYNGRAYNEQFF | TGTGCCAGCAGCTCGAGGTATAACGGGAGGGCCTACAATGAGCAGTTCTTC
TRBJ2-7 | many | TRBV10-3 | TRBD2 | CAISEGVKLAGDHEQYF | TGTGCCATCAGTGAGGGGGTGAAACTAGCGGGAGATCACGAGCAGTACTTC
TRBJ1-5 | . | TRBV27 | . | CASSLSQTGPQPQHF | TGTGCCAGCAGTTTATCCCAGACAGGACCTCAGCCCCAGCATTTT
TRBJ2-1 | . | TRBV20-1 | . | CSARLIGFVDEQFF | TGCAGTGCTAGATTGATTGGATTCGTGGATGAGCAGTTCTTC
TRBJ1-2 | . | TRBV15 | TRBD1 | CATSRDRVLGQKYGYTF | TGTGCCACCAGCAGAGATCGAGTTCTGGGACAGAAATATGGCTACACCTTC
TRBJ2-7 | many | TRBV28 | TRBD1 | CASRQGANHEQYF | TGTGCCAGCAGACAGGGGGCTAACCACGAGCAGTACTTC
TRBJ2-1 | few | TRBV4-3 | . | CASSQDRIGEQFF | TGCGCCAGCAGCCAAGATCGTATTGGTGAGCAGTTCTTC
TRBJ2-1 | . | TRBV19 | . | CASSIRGGTYPLDEQFF | TGTGCCAGTAGTATTCGAGGGGGGACTTACCCGTTGGATGAGCAGTTCTTC
TRBJ1-1 | many | TRBV11-2 | . | CASSLRPAEAFF | TGTGCCAGCAGCTTACGCCCCGCTGAAGCTTTCTTT
TRBJ1-5 | few | TRBV19 | . | CASRSVVFRPQPQHF | TGTGCCAGTAGGTCGGTTGTTTTTAGGCCCCAGCCCCAGCATTTT
TRBJ2-7 | many | TRBV13 | . | CASSSPGRYEQYF | TGTGCCAGCAGCTCGCCAGGGCGCTACGAGCAGTACTTC
TRBJ1-3 | many | TRBV28 | TRBD1 | CASSLGNLGQGSGNTIYF | TGTGCCAGCAGTTTGGGTAATCTGGGACAGGGCTCTGGAAACACCATATATTTT
TRBJ2-1 | many | TRBV2 | . | CASSEAGYEQFF | TGTGCCAGCAGTGAAGCGGGGTATGAGCAGTTCTTC
TRBJ2-7 | many | TRBV27 | TRBD1 | CASSPRDRDYEQYF | TGTGCCAGCAGTCCCCGGGACAGAGACTACGAGCAGTACTTC
TRBJ1-1 | few | TRBV5-1 | . | CASSYTGAETEAFF | TGCGCCAGCTCCTACACCGGGGCAGAGACTGAAGCTTTCTTT
TRBJ1-5 | few | TRBV7-8 | . | CASSRGTYQPQHF | TGTGCCAGCAGCAGAGGGACGTATCAGCCCCAGCATTTT
TRBJ2-1 | . | TRBV18 | . | CASSLGSGGNEQFF | TGTGCCAGCTCACTAGGTTCAGGGGGGAATGAGCAGTTCTTC
TRBJ2-1 | few | TRBV5-1 | . | CASSTGTLYNEQFF | TGCGCCAGCAGCACCGGGACGCTTTACAATGAGCAGTTCTTC
TRBJ2-3 | many | TRBV7-3 | TRBD2 | CASSLVGTSDRDTQYF | TGTGCCAGCAGCTTAGTCGGGACTAGCGATCGAGATACGCAGTATTTT
TRBJ2-7 | many | TRBV18 | . | CASSPPSGYYEQYF | TGTGCCAGCTCACCACCGTCGGGGTACTACGAGCAGTACTTC
TRBJ1-1 | many | TRBV20-1 | . | CSANGGRNTEAFF | TGCAGTGCTAATGGGGGAAGGAACACTGAAGCTTTCTTT